The entry below describes one T cell receptor (beta chain). This sample was included in a study of blood T cell repertoires in COVID-19. On the study more broadly: The origin of the acute and convalescent COVID-19 samples was the United States, Italy and Spain. The analysed material was cDNA or gDNA that came from T cells, B-cell-depleted T cells, or PBMCs.

Study processing details: Amplified reference gene primers provided the basis for estimating nucleated cell counts. Produced via immunoSEQ multiplex PCR; TCRdb's table is partial and in-frame only. The DNA gave D and trimming, while V, J and clone size come from that table. The repertoire holds more than 150,000 clones, about 90% seen once, with 20% to 25% in the top ten. V lost 2 bases and J lost 1, with 8 bases in between. CDR3 length: 14 residues. CDR1 is MNHNY, CDR2 SVGAGI, per germline (reference sequence). The gene calls are TRBV6-6 and TRBJ1-1, with D perhaps matching TRBD1 (5 bases). The receptor was derived from a man aged 70-80 years with active or convalescent COVID-19. Sequencing used peripheral blood. The CDR3 DNA is TGTGCCAGCAGTTACAGGGGAAGGAACACTGAAGCTTTCTTT. This gives the protein CASSYRGRNTEAFF.